Below, 13 T cell receptor beta chains from the same sample are listed, as sequenced in a study of technical replicates of blood from a few donors. Clones were sequenced by immunoSEQ multiplex PCR, and TCRdb holds only the in-frame ones, with some missing. Among tens of thousands of clones listed, more than 75% were seen once. The sample consisted of PBMCs. These receptors originate from a human donor in good health. Some clones in this sample may be carry-over from other donors' samples.

The chain employs TRBV7-2 and TRBJ1-4; the D gene is possibly TRBD1 (6 bases). V lost 4 bases, J lost 8 bases, and 17 bases lay in between. Germline values: CDR1 SGHTA, CDR2 FQGNSA. The CDR3 is 15 amino acids. CDR3 region: CASSSGQTGKEKLFF. DNA for the CDR3: TGTGCCAGCAGCTCAGGACAGACGGGGAAGGAAAAACTGTTTTTT.

The V call is TRBV7-2, the J call TRBJ2-5; D remains ambiguous. The CDR3 contains 15 residues. The germline CDR1 and CDR2 sequences are SGHTA and FQGNSA. V was cut by 4 bases and J by 1 base, with 13 bases left in between. The CDR3 coding sequence is TGTGCCAGCAGCTCCGAACCGGGTCGCCAAGAGACCCAGTACTTC. Amino acid sequence: CASSSEPGRQETQYF. Full variable domain (rest looked up from reference TRBV7-2 and TRBJ2-5): GAGVSQSPSNKVTEKGKDVELRCDPISGHTALYWYRQSLGQGLEFLIYFQGNSAPDKSGLPSDRFSAERTGGSVSTLTIQRTQQEDSAVYLCASSSEPGRQETQYFGPGTRLLVL.

The CDR3: CASNRAGGLETQYF. The CDR3 DNA reads as TGCGCCAGCAATCGCGCAGGGGGGTTAGAGACCCAGTACTTC. The rearrangement uses TRBV23-1 and TRBJ2-5; perhaps TRBD1 as D (7 bases). TRBV23-1 carries the ORF label, with uncertain function. This CDR3 region has 14 residues. Trimming stripped 7 bases from V and 4 bases from J, with 16 bases between.

This clone showed up just once. This chain uses TRBV7-9 with TRBJ2-7; 10 bases match TRBD1. Germline CDR1 and CDR2: SEHNR and FQNEAQ (reference sequence). With 5 bases clipped from V and 5 bases from J, the junction kept 6 bases outside the gene matches. The CDR3 is made up of 14 amino acids. The CDR3 protein is CASSHRDRGDEQYF. As DNA, the CDR3 is TGTGCCAGCAGCCACCGGGACAGGGGCGACGAGCAGTACTTC.

This rearrangement joins TRBV7-8 to TRBJ2-2; 10 bases map to TRBD2. Germline V lookup: CDR1 SGHVS, CDR2 FQNEAQ. Trimming took 3 bases from V and 7 from J; bases not matched to a gene: 17. The CDR3 loop spans 19 amino acids. The CDR3 nucleotides read TGTGCCAGCAGCTTGGAAATCAGGAACCAGCGGGGGGGAATCGGGGAGCTGTTTTTT. Residues: CASSLEIRNQRGGIGELFF.

The rearrangement joins TRBV5-6 to TRBJ2-1; D is unclear. Trimming removed 0 bases at V and 10 bases at J, with 5 bases between. This CDR3 is 11 amino acids long. The germline V gene has CDR1 SGHDT and CDR2 YYEEEE. The CDR3 nucleotides read TGTGCCAGCAGCTTGGAAGCGGAGCAGTTCTTC. Translation gives CASSLEAEQFF.

The chain is built from TRBV4-3 and TRBJ2-3, with 10 bases lining up with TRBD2. Germline lookup yields CDR1 LGHNA and CDR2 YSLEER. The junction had 9 bases not matched to a gene; V was cut back by 0 bases and J by 0 bases. This CDR3 has 19 residues. In DNA form, the CDR3 reads TGCGCCAGCAGCCAAGATTGGGGGCGACTAGCGGGTAGCACAGATACGCAGTATTTT. Protein product: CASSQDWGRLAGSTDTQYF.

The chain joins TRBV7-2 to TRBJ1-5; the D is unclear. This CDR3 is built from 14 residues. With 5 bases removed from V and 4 bases from J, the gap between germline ends came to 12 bases. Looked up from germline, CDR1 is SGHTA and CDR2 is FQGNSA. The CDR3 protein is CASSLQWQNQPQHF. The CDR3 region has the DNA TGTGCCAGCAGCCTCCAGTGGCAAAATCAGCCCCAGCATTTT.

This chain connects TRBV19 to TRBJ2-2, with D maybe TRBD1 (5 bases). There are 14 residues in the CDR3. Looked up from germline, CDR1 is LNHDA and CDR2 is SQIVND (reference sequence). V gave up 5 bases and J gave up 7 bases, with 14 bases separating them. The CDR3 loop is CASSSRIDSGELFF. Written as DNA, the CDR3 is TGTGCCAGTAGTTCCCGGATTGACAGCGGGGAGCTGTTTTTT.

This clone was observed many times. The chain has TRBV18 and TRBJ1-3; D gene ambiguous. This CDR3 region has 15 residues. V was clipped by 6 bases and J by 4 bases, with 16 bases between them. Germline V gene sequence: CDR1 KGHSH, CDR2 LQKENI. The CDR3 protein is CASSPKKSGGNTIYF. CDR3 sequence (DNA): TGTGCCAGCTCGCCCAAGAAATCGGGAGGAAACACCATATATTTT.

This clone occurred a few times. This chain links TRBV18 with TRBJ2-7, with 7 bases fitting TRBD1. With 1 base clipped from V and 0 bases from J, the junction kept 0 bases outside the gene matches. The CDR3 is 14 amino acids. The germline V gene has CDR1 KGHSH and CDR2 LQKENI. The CDR3 DNA is TGTGCCAGCTCACCACAGGGGGCCTCCTACGAGCAGTACTTC. Amino acid sequence: CASSPQGASYEQYF.

This sequence joins TRBV7-3 and TRBJ2-3, with a tentative D call TRBD2 (6 bases). Germline V gives CDR1 SGHTA, CDR2 FQGTGA. The CDR3 has 15 residues. With 6 bases removed from V and 0 bases from J, the gap between germline ends came to 13 bases. This chain's CDR3 is CASSPGGGSTDTQYF. In DNA form, the CDR3 reads TGTGCCAGCAGTCCCGGGGGTGGTAGCACAGATACGCAGTATTTT.

The V call is TRBV2, the J call TRBJ1-1, with 7 bases that match TRBD1. CDR3 length: 13 residues. With V trimmed by 8 bases and J by 5 bases, 8 bases remained unmatched. The V gene's germline CDR1 is SNHLY and CDR2 FYNNEI. CDR3 amino acids: CASWEGGLTEAFF. The CDR3 region has the DNA TGTGCCAGCTGGGAAGGGGGCTTAACTGAAGCTTTCTTT.